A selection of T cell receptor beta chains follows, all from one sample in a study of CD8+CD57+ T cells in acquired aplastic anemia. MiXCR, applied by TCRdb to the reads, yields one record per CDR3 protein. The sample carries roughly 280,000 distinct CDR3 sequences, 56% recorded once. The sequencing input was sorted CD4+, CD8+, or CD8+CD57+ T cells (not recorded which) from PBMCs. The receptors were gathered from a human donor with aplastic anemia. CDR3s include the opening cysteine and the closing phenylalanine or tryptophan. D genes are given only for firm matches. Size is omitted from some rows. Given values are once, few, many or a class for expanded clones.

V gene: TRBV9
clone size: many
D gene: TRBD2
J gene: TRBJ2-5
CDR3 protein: CASSVAGGPSETQYF
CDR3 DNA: TGTGCCAGCAGCGTAGCGGGGGGGCCCTCAGAGACCCAGTACTTC

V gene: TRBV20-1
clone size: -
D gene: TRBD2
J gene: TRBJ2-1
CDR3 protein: CSAPGTSENEQFF
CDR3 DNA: TGCAGTGCTCCCGGGACTAGTGAGAATGAGCAGTTCTTC

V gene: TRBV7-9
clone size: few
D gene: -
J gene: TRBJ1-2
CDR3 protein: CASSLGGGNYGYTF
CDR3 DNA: TGTGCCAGCAGCTTAGGGGGGGGAAACTATGGCTACACCTTC

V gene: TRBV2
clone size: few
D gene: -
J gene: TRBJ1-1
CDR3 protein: CASSILGTKTEAFF
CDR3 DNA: TGTGCCAGCAGTATTCTCGGGACGAAAACTGAAGCTTTCTTT

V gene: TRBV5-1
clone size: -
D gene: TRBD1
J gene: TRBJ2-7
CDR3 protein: CASTDPGTGTYEQYF
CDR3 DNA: TGCGCCAGCACAGACCCCGGGACAGGGACCTACGAGCAGTACTTC

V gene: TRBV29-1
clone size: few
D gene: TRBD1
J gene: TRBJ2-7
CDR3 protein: CSVGDRPYEQYF
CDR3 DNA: TGCAGCGTGGGGGACAGGCCATACGAGCAGTACTTC

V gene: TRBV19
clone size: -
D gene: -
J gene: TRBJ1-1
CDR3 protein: CASSIARGPIWDTEAFF
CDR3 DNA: TGTGCCAGTAGTATAGCAAGGGGCCCAATATGGGACACTGAAGCTTTCTTT

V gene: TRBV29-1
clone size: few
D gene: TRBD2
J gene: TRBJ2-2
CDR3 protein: CSVDLGGREAGELFF
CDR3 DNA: TGCAGCGTTGATCTCGGCGGGAGGGAAGCCGGGGAGCTGTTTTTT

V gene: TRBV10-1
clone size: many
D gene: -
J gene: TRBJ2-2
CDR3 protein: CATGASITGELFF
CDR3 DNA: TGCGCCACAGGGGCCTCGATCACCGGGGAGCTGTTTTTT

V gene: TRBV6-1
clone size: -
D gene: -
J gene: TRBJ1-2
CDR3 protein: CASSYSGTYYGYTF
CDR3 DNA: TGTGCCAGCAGTTACTCAGGGACGTACTATGGCTACACCTTC

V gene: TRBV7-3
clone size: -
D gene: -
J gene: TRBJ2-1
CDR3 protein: CASSVDSSNEQFF
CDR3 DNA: TGTGCCAGCAGCGTAGACAGTTCGAATGAGCAGTTCTTC

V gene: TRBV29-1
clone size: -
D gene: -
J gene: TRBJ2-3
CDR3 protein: CSVAEGEEDTQYF
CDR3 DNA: TGCAGCGTTGCCGAGGGAGAGGAAGATACGCAGTATTTT

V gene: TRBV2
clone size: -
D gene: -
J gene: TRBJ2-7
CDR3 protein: CASSQGLGTYEQYF
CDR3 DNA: TGTGCCAGCAGCCAGGGGTTGGGTACCTACGAGCAGTACTTC

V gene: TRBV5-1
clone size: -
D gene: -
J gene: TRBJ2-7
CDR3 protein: CATSSGTRSYEQYF
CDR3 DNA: TGCGCCACCTCGTCCGGGACGCGATCCTACGAGCAGTACTTC

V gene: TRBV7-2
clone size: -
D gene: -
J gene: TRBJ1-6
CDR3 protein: CASSLEGRANSPLHF
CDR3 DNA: TGTGCCAGCAGCTTAGAGGGCAGAGCTAATTCACCCCTCCACTTT

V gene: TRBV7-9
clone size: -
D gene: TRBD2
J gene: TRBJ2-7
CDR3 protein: CASSWTSNEQYF
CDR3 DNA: TGTGCCAGCAGCTGGACTAGCAACGAGCAGTACTTC

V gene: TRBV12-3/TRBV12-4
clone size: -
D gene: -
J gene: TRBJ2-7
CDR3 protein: CASTETALSYEQYF
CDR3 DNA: TGTGCCAGCACCGAGACAGCTTTATCCTACGAGCAGTACTTC

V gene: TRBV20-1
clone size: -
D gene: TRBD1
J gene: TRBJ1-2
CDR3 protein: CSARDGQGYGYTF
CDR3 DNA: TGCAGTGCTAGAGACGGACAGGGGTATGGCTACACCTTC

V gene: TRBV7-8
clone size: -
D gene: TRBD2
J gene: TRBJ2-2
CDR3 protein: CASSLATSGRNGELFF
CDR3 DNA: TGTGCCAGCAGCTTAGCGACTAGCGGGAGGAATGGGGAGCTGTTTTTT

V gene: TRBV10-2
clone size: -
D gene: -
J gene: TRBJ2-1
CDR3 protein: CASRISGSSYNEQFF
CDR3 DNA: TGCGCCAGCAGAATTTCCGGGAGCTCCTACAATGAGCAGTTCTTC

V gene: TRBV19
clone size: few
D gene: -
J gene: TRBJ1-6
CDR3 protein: CASSMRLDSPLHF
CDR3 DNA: TGTGCCAGTAGTATGAGGCTCGATTCACCCCTCCACTTT

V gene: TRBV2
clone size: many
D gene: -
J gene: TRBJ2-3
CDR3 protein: CASRRAGTDTQYF
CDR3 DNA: TGTGCCAGCAGGCGGGCTGGCACAGATACGCAGTATTTT

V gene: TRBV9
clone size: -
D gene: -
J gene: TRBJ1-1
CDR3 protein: CASSVGGGQGGVTEAFF
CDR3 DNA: TGTGCCAGCAGCGTAGGAGGCGGGCAGGGAGGGGTCACTGAAGCTTTCTTT

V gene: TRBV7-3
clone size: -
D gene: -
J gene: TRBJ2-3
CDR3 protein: CASSLSVLDTQYF
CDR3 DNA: TGTGCCAGCAGCTTATCGGTTCTCGATACGCAGTATTTT

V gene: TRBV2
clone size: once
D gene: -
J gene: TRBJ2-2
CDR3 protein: CASSEGRSTGELFF
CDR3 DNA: TGTGCCAGCAGTGAAGGTCGGTCCACCGGGGAGCTGTTTTTT

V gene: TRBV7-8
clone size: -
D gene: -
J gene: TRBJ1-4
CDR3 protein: CASSLRVGVGEKLFF
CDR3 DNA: TGTGCCAGCAGCTTAAGGGTGGGGGTTGGGGAAAAACTGTTTTTT

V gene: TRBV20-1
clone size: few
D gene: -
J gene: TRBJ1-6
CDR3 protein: CSAHRDLHNSPLHF
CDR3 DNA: TGCAGTGCCCACCGGGACCTCCATAATTCACCCCTCCACTTT

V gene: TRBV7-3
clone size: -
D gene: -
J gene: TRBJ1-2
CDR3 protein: CASNLGGALNYGYTF
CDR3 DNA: TGTGCCAGCAACTTAGGCGGGGCCCTTAACTATGGCTACACCTTC

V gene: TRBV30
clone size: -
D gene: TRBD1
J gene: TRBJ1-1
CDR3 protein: CAWSVRRDRGTSAETFF
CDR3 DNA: TGTGCCTGGAGTGTACGCCGGGACAGGGGTACGAGCGCTGAAACTTTCTTT

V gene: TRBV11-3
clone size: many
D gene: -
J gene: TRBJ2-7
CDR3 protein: CASSADGYEQYF
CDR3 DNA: TGTGCCAGCAGCGCGGACGGCTACGAGCAGTACTTC

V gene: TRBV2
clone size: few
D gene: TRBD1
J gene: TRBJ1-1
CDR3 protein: CASSELGTANTEAFF
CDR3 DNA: TGTGCCAGCAGTGAGTTGGGGACAGCCAACACTGAAGCTTTCTTT

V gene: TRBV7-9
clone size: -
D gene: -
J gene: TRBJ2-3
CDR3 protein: CASSPGHLTDTQYF
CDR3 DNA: TGTGCCAGCAGCCCCGGACACCTCACAGATACGCAGTATTTT

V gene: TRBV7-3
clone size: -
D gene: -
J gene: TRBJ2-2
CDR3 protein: CASSLTPSGELFF
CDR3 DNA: TGTGCCAGCAGCTTAACCCCTAGCGGGGAGCTGTTTTTT

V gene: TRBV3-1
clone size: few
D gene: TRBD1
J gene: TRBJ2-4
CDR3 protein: CASSRGQVNIQYF
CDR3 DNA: TGTGCCAGCAGCCGAGGACAGGTAAACATTCAGTACTTC

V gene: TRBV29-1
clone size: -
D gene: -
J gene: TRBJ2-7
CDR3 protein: CSVGFVYEQYF
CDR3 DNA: TGCAGCGTTGGTTTTGTCTACGAGCAGTACTTC

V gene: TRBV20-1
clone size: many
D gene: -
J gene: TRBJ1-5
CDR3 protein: CSARSQQLGSNQPQHF
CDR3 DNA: TGCAGTGCTAGATCGCAACAGTTAGGGAGCAATCAGCCCCAGCATTTT

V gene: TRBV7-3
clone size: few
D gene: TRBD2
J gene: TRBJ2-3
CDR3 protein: CASSLGPGLAGDTDTQYF
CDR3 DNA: TGTGCCAGCAGCTTAGGTCCGGGACTAGCGGGGGACACAGATACGCAGTATTTT

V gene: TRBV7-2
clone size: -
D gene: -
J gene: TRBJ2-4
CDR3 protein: CASSQGNVAKNIQYF
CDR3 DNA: TGCGCCAGCAGCCAAGGGAACGTTGCCAAAAACATTCAGTACTTC

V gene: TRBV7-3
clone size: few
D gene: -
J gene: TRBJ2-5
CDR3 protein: CASSRYGLAETQYF
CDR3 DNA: TGTGCCAGCAGCCGATATGGGCTAGCGGAGACCCAGTACTTC

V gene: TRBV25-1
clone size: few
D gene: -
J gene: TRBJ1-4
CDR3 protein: CASSDSMGEKLFF
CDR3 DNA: TGTGCCAGCAGTGACTCTATGGGGGAAAAACTGTTTTTT

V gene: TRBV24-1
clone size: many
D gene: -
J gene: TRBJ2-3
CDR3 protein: CATSGAASADTQYF
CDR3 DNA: TGTGCCACCAGTGGAGCAGCCTCCGCCGATACGCAGTATTTT

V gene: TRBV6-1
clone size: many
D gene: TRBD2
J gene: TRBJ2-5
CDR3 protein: CASSESPAGEYF
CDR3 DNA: TGTGCCAGCAGTGAATCCCCAGCGGGGGAGTACTTC

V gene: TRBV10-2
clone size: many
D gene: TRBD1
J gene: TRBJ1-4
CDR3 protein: CASSESGQGGRLFF
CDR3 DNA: TGCGCCAGCAGTGAGTCAGGACAGGGGGGTCGACTGTTTTTT

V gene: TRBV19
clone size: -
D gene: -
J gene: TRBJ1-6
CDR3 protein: CASCSGRANSPLHF
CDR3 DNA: TGTGCCAGTTGCAGTGGGCGGGCTAATTCACCCCTCCACTTT

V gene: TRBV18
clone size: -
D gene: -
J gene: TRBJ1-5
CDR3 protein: CASSPRQEGNQPRHF
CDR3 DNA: TGTGCCAGCTCACCAAGGCAGGAGGGCAATCAGCCCCGGCATTTT

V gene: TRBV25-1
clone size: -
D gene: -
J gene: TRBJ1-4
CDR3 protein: CASSEGTARGTKNEKLFF
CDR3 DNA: TGTGCCAGCAGTGAAGGAACTGCTCGAGGGACCAAAAATGAAAAACTGTTTTTT

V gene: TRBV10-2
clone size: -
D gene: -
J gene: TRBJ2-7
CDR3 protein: CASSDPGVSYEQYF
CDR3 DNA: TGCGCCAGCAGTGATCCGGGGGTTTCCTACGAGCAGTACTTC

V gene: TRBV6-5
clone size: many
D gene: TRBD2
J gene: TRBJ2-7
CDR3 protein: CASSYLPGLAYEQYF
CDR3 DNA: TGTGCCAGCAGTTACTTGCCGGGACTAGCTTACGAGCAGTACTTC

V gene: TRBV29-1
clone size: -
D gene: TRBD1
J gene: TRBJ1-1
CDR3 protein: CSAMGQVNTEAFF
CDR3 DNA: TGCAGCGCCATGGGACAGGTGAACACTGAAGCTTTCTTT